This T cell receptor beta chain was found in a study of breast tumors, draining lymph nodes, adjacent tissues. Study-wide results and limits: Tumors had less TCR diversity than lymph nodes, more than nontumor tissue. Most tumor T cells seemingly derive from lymph node, then expand in tumor. The lymph node origin of tumor T cells was framed as consistent with a hypothesis, not demonstrated.

Using its own MiXCR run on the multiplex PCR reads, TCRdb lists one record per CDR3 protein. The sample shows some 150,000 distinct CDR3 sequences, roughly a third of them seen only once. V dropped 10 bases and J dropped 3 bases, with 10 bases sitting between them. CDR1 MDHEN and CDR2 SYDVKM come from the germline V gene. The CDR3 contains 12 residues. Samples came from axillary lymph nodes draining the breast cancer. Concerning this clonotype: Its antigen remains unknown.

The origin of this receptor is a female donor with breast cancer. Some clones in this sample may be carry-over from other donors' samples. The sample consisted of axillary lymph node tissue. V and J are TRBV28 and TRBJ2-4; D uncertain. The CDR3 sequence is CATEMGKNIQYF. CDR3 coding DNA: TGTGCCACCGAGATGGGCAAAAACATTCAGTACTTC.